Below, 30 T cell receptor beta chains from the same sample are listed, as sequenced in a study of metastatic and nonmetastatic thyroid tumors (dated by TCRdb to about 2020). The library was made by PCR. The instrument given in TCRdb is Illumina HiSeq 4000. The public sequencing data were trimmed at Q25 with fastp and processed into clonotypes with MiXCR by TCRdb, which kept only in-frame beta chains. The sample records about 23,000 clones, around 21% of which are singletons. The ten largest clones represent under 30% of the sample. None of the patients had been given any treatment before thyroid surgery. The sequenced material came from blood. The receptors here all came from a female donor with papillary thyroid cancer or a benign thyroid nodule (not recorded which). Some clones in this sample may be carry-over from other donors' samples.

This clone was seen only a few times. This could be a read error, since a much larger clone is one nucleotide away. Other nucleotide sequences from this sample produce the same CDR3. The chain uses TRBV4-1 and TRBJ2-4; D assignment may be TRBD1 or TRBD2 (5 bases each). V lost 3 bases, J lost 7 bases, and 16 bases lay in between. Germline V gives CDR1 MGHRA, CDR2 YSYEKL. This CDR3 contains 15 residues. The CDR3 reads CASSHPGLGENIQYF. DNA of the CDR3: TGCGCCAGCAGCCACCCGGGGCTAGGCGAGAACATTCAGTACTTC.

There are a few counts of this clone. The chain is built from TRBV6-1 and TRBJ2-7; D is ambiguous. The length of the CDR3 is 13 residues. Trimming shortened V by 7 bases and J by 2 bases, and 12 bases separated the two germline ends. Germline values: CDR1 MNHNS, CDR2 SASEGT. The CDR3 sequence: CASNERFTYEQYF. DNA for the CDR3: TGTGCCAGCAACGAGCGTTTTACCTACGAGCAGTACTTC.

In this sample, this clone turned up a few times. The conserved final phenylalanine or tryptophan is absent from the CDR3, which likely points to a read error. The chain uses TRBV28 and TRBJ1-5; D remains ambiguous. Trimming shortened V by 9 bases and J by 2 bases, and 5 bases separated the two germline ends. CDR3 length: 11 amino acids. Germline V gene data show CDR1 as MDHEN and CDR2 as SYDVKM. The DNA of the CDR3 is TGTGCCAGTCATGGCAATCAGCCCCAGCATTCT. This gives the protein CASHGNQPQHS.

Remarks on this clone: A much bigger clone sits one base away, suggesting this may be a read error. V is TRBV7-6 and J is TRBJ2-7, with D unresolved. This CDR3 has 14 residues. Germline CDR1 and CDR2: SGHVS and FNYEAQ. Trimming took 5 bases from V and 0 from J, leaving 11 bases between them. The CDR3 is CASSTDANSYEQYF. In DNA, the CDR3 is TGTGCCAGCAGCACGGACGCGAACTCCTACGAGCAGTACTTC.

This clone was picked up many times. The rearrangement joins TRBV20-1 to TRBJ2-7; D is possibly TRBD2 (6 bases). V lost 3 bases and J 5 bases, leaving 20 bases between the germline ends. Germline V gene sequence: CDR1 DFQATT, CDR2 SNEGSKA (reference sequence). The CDR3 totals 15 residues. The CDR3 spells CSASRKRVRIDEQYF. As DNA, the CDR3 is TGCAGTGCTAGTCGCAAGCGGGTGAGGATCGACGAGCAGTACTTC.

The chain carries TRBV5-1 and TRBJ1-1; the D gene is possibly TRBD1 (6 bases). The V end was cut by 6 bases, the J end by 4 bases, with 19 bases between. The germline V gene has CDR1 SGHRS and CDR2 YFSETQ. The CDR3 is made up of 15 amino acids. The CDR3, as DNA: TGCGCCAGCATCCCGGATGGGGGAGGGGGCACTGAAGCTTTCTTT. Translating gives CASIPDGGGGTEAFF.

Many counts were recorded for this clone. The rearrangement links TRBV18 to TRBJ1-1; D possibly corresponds to TRBD1 (5 bases). CDR3 length equals 15 residues. Per the germline V gene, CDR1 is KGHSH and CDR2 is LQKENI. The V end was cut by 4 bases, the J end by 2 bases, with 14 bases between. The DNA of the CDR3 is TGTGCCAGCTCACATGCAAAGGGGCGAAACACTGAAGCTTTCTTT. Translated: CASSHAKGRNTEAFF.

In its sample, this clone was seen many times. The rearrangement joins TRBV7-9 to TRBJ2-7; D is possibly TRBD1 (5 bases). Germline V gives CDR1 SEHNR, CDR2 FQNEAQ (reference sequence). Trimming removed 7 bases from V and 7 bases from J, with 17 bases in between. The CDR3 contains 13 residues. The CDR3 sequence: CASTQGGLGEQYF. Here the CDR3 DNA reads TGTGCCAGCACCCAGGGTGGTCTGGGGGAGCAGTACTTC. The full variable domain, with the rest looked up from reference TRBV7-9 and TRBJ2-7, is DTGVSQNPRHKITKRGQNVTFRCDPISEHNRLYWYRQTLGQGPEFLTYFQNEAQLEKSRLLSDRFSAERPKGSFSTLEIQRTEQGDSAMYLCASTQGGLGEQYFGPGTRLTVT.

This clone occurred many times. With a much larger clone just one base away, this may be a read error. The chain employs TRBV30 and TRBJ2-1; 9 bases agree with TRBD2. CDR1 and CDR2 from the germline V gene are GTSNPN and SVGIG (reference sequence). The V and J ends lost 4 bases and 15 bases, in that order; junction bases with no gene match: 16. There are 14 residues in the CDR3. The CDR3 is CAWILAGAESEGFF. The CDR3 region has the DNA TGTGCCTGGATACTAGCGGGCGCCGAGTCGGAGGGGTTCTTC.

This clone is termed medium-sized. The V call is TRBV3-1, the J call TRBJ1-4; D gene uncertain. V was shortened by 5 bases and J by 5 bases, with 12 bases between the two germline ends. There are 14 residues in the CDR3. Germline V gene lookup returns CDR1 LGHDT and CDR2 YNNKEL (reference sequence). CDR3 nucleotides: TGTGCCAGCAGCTCCGCTAAAGGGAATGAAAAACTGTTTTTT. Residues: CASSSAKGNEKLFF.

This clone was observed at least ten times. The rearrangement joins TRBV6-2 or TRBV6-3 to TRBJ2-4, with a possible D match to TRBD1 (5 bases). Germline V CDR1 and CDR2: MNHEY, SVGEGT. The V end lost 6 bases, the J end lost 0 bases, and 27 bases lay between the germline ends. The CDR3 sequence is 20 residues long. Here the CDR3 DNA reads TGTGCCAGCAGCACCTGGGATATTAAGGGGCTCAAATTAGCCAAAAACATTCAGTACTTC. Translated: CASSTWDIKGLKLAKNIQYF.

This clone was detected ten times or more. The chain joins TRBV5-1 to TRBJ1-4, with D unresolved. The germline gives CDR1 SGHRS, CDR2 YFSETQ. This CDR3 has 16 amino acids. Between the trimmed V and J ends, which lost 0 bases and 5 bases, there was a span of 14 bases. CDR3 amino acids: CASSLGALGLNEKLFF. The CDR3 region has the DNA TGCGCCAGCAGCTTGGGGGCGTTAGGCCTAAATGAAAAACTGTTTTTT.

This clone ranks as medium-sized. The chain has TRBV6-1 and TRBJ2-2, with D possibly TRBD1 on 5 matching bases. CDR1 and CDR2 from the germline V gene are MNHNS and SASEGT. The ends were cut back, 4 bases at V and 6 bases at J, with 18 bases in the middle. This CDR3 has 16 amino acids. This chain's CDR3 is CASSAPTVGFAGELFF. The CDR3 region has the DNA TGTGCCAGCAGTGCGCCGACAGTGGGGTTCGCCGGGGAGCTGTTTTTT.

By share, this clone ranks as medium-sized. V is TRBV28 and J is TRBJ2-7; 7 bases match TRBD1. Germline V CDR1 and CDR2: MDHEN, SYDVKM. This CDR3 has 15 residues. J was trimmed by 4 bases and V by 5 bases; bases with no gene match: 11. In DNA, the CDR3 is TGTGCCAGCAGTACGCTTGGGACAGACCTATACGAGCAGTACTTC. The encoded protein is CASSTLGTDLYEQYF.

This clone was seen ten or more times. The rearrangement joins TRBV6-2 or TRBV6-3 to TRBJ2-5; 8 bases are shared with TRBD2. V shed 6 bases, J shed 1 base, and the junction held 4 bases outside the gene matches. From germline, CDR1 is MNHEY and CDR2 SVGEGT. This CDR3 comprises 14 residues. The CDR3: CASSSLAGQETQYF. The DNA for the CDR3 is TGTGCCAGCAGCTCCCTAGCGGGCCAAGAGACCCAGTACTTC.

The chain carries TRBV3-1 and TRBJ2-1; D may match TRBD1 or TRBD2 (5 bases each). CDR3 length equals 13 residues. Between the trimmed V and J ends, which lost 6 bases and 3 bases, there was a span of 9 bases. Germline V gene lookup returns CDR1 LGHDT and CDR2 YNNKEL (reference sequence). The CDR3: CASRGVIYNEQFF. Written as DNA, the CDR3 is TGTGCCAGCAGGGGGGTAATCTACAATGAGCAGTTCTTC.

The sample holds a few counts of this clone. This chain links TRBV12-3 or TRBV12-4 with TRBJ2-3; 9 bases match TRBD2. The CDR3 has 16 amino acids. V trimming: 5 bases; J trimming: 5 bases; junction bases outside the gene matches: 11. The CDR3 loop reads CASSQPLAGQGDTQYF. As DNA, the CDR3 is TGTGCCAGCAGTCAACCTCTAGCGGGACAAGGAGATACGCAGTATTTT.

This chain joins TRBV12-5 and TRBJ2-7; 12 positions match TRBD2. Germline CDR1 and CDR2: LGHNT and FRNRAP. The CDR3 length is 17 residues. V was pared by 0 bases and J by 2 bases, with 5 bases of the junction left unmatched. The CDR3 sequence: CASGLVGTSGQTYEQYF. In DNA form, the CDR3 reads TGTGCTAGTGGTTTGGTCGGGACTAGCGGGCAGACCTACGAGCAGTACTTC.

This rearrangement joins TRBV5-1 to TRBJ1-1; D is possibly TRBD1 (6 bases). Trimming stripped 0 bases from V and 4 bases from J, with 10 bases between. Germline CDR1 and CDR2: SGHRS and YFSETQ. The CDR3 length is 14 residues. The CDR3 sequence is CASSLDTGLTEAFF. The DNA of the CDR3 is TGCGCCAGCAGCTTGGATACAGGGCTCACTGAAGCTTTCTTT.

This clone came up many times. With a much larger clone just one base away, this may be a read error. V is TRBV6-1 and J is TRBJ1-5, with TRBD1 identical over 7 bases. CDR3 size: 15 residues. CDR1 is MNHNS, CDR2 SASEGT, per germline. Losses at the gene ends were 5 bases for V and 9 bases for J; bases not matched to a gene: 13. DNA of the CDR3: TGTGCCAGCAGTTTGGGACAGCGGGGCGGCCCGCCCCAGCATTTT. It translates to CASSLGQRGGPPQHF.

The rearrangement joins TRBV7-6 to TRBJ2-7, with TRBD2 identical over 8 bases. The CDR3 runs 15 residues. V gave up 1 base and J gave up 2 bases; unmatched junction bases: 4. Germline CDR1 and CDR2: SGHVS and FNYEAQ. The CDR3 reads CASSLDGTRTYEQYF. CDR3 bases: TGTGCCAGCAGCTTAGACGGGACTAGAACCTACGAGCAGTACTTC.

This clone was detected only a few times. This sequence joins TRBV28 and TRBJ1-2; D is possibly TRBD1 (5 bases). The germline CDR1 and CDR2 sequences are MDHEN and SYDVKM. Trimming shortened V by 3 bases and J by 4 bases, and 12 bases separated the two germline ends. This CDR3 spans 14 amino acids. CDR3 in amino acids: CASSFRGLGYGYTF. The CDR3 nucleotides read TGTGCCAGCAGTTTTAGGGGACTAGGCTATGGCTACACCTTC.

This clone was picked up a small number of times. The genes are TRBV28 and TRBJ2-7, with 8 bases matching TRBD2. With V trimmed by 1 base and J by 6 bases, 17 bases remained unmatched. This CDR3 contains 18 residues. Germline values: CDR1 MDHEN, CDR2 SYDVKM. Here the CDR3 reads CASSLSGGWGNVNCEQYF. The CDR3 nucleotides are TGTGCCAGCAGTTTATCGGGAGGGTGGGGAAACGTGAACTGCGAGCAGTACTTC.

This clone was picked up many times. Given a much more abundant clone one base away, this may be a read error. It is likely a read error, because the conserved phenylalanine at the end of the CDR3 is missing. V usage is TRBV4-1 and J usage is TRBJ1-5, with D possibly being TRBD1 (5 bases). CDR3 size: 19 residues. The germline V gene has CDR1 MGHRA and CDR2 YSYEKL. The V end lost 3 bases, the J end lost 7 bases, and 28 bases lay between the germline ends. The DNA for the CDR3 is TGCGCCAGCAGCCATTCGATCCTGAGTGGAGGGGAGAACGGGCAGCCCCAGCATCTT. Translation gives CASSHSILSGGENGQPQHL.

This clone was seen a handful of times. The same CDR3 is also encoded by other DNA sequences in this sample. J is TRBJ2-1 and V is TRBV6-2 or TRBV6-3; 7 nucleotides line up with TRBD2. With V trimmed by 0 bases and J by 7 bases, 18 bases remained unmatched. CDR1 and CDR2 from the germline V gene are MNHEY and SVGEGT. There are 19 residues in the CDR3. In nucleotides, the CDR3 is TGTGCCAGCAGTTACTCGAGCCTCTTTTGGGGGGGTGGTGTAAATGAGCAGTTCTTC. It codes for CASSYSSLFWGGGVNEQFF.

A few counts support this clone. The V call is TRBV19, the J call TRBJ1-2; D not resolved. The length of the CDR3 is 12 residues. V shed 3 bases and J shed 4 bases, with 6 bases lying between them. Germline assignment: CDR1 LNHDA and CDR2 SQIVND (reference sequence). The CDR3 is CASSISVYGYTF. CDR3 bases: TGTGCCAGTAGTATTTCCGTCTATGGCTACACCTTC. The full variable domain, completed using reference TRBV19 and TRBJ1-2, is DGGITQSPKYLFRKEGQNVTLSCEQNLNHDAMYWYRQDPGQGLRLIYYSQIVNDFQKGDIAEGYSVSREKKESFPLTVTSAQKNPTAFYLCASSISVYGYTFGSGTRLTVV.

This clone has a handful of counts. The chain has TRBV19 and TRBJ2-2; 7 bases fit TRBD2. V lost 6 bases and J lost 17; bases outside the gene matches: 6. Per germline, CDR1 LNHDA and CDR2 SQIVND (reference sequence). The CDR3 consists of 10 residues. The CDR3 sequence is CASRSGDLFF. The CDR3 DNA reads as TGTGCCAGTAGGAGCGGGGATCTTTTTTTT.

This clone was seen at least ten times. V usage is TRBV20-1 and J usage is TRBJ2-1, with 12 bases identical to TRBD2. CDR3 length equals 17 residues. Looked up from germline, CDR1 is DFQATT and CDR2 is SNEGSKA (reference sequence). The V gene end was trimmed by 6 bases and the J gene end by 1 base; junction bases not matched to a gene: 10. This CDR3 reads CSATSGRPTFSYNEQFF. The CDR3 coding sequence is TGCAGTGCAACTAGCGGGAGGCCGACCTTTTCCTACAATGAGCAGTTCTTC.

This clone was picked up many times. This chain links TRBV5-6 with TRBJ2-1; TRBD1 is a possible D gene (5 bases). This CDR3 contains 12 residues. In germline, CDR1 is SGHDT, CDR2 YYEEEE. V was pared by 4 bases and J by 9 bases, with 11 bases between. CDR3 in amino acids: CASSPGFGEQFF. CDR3 sequence (DNA): TGTGCCAGCAGCCCAGGGTTCGGTGAGCAGTTCTTC. The full variable domain, completed using reference TRBV5-6 and TRBJ2-1, is DAGVTQSPTHLIKTRGQQVTLRCSPKSGHDTVSWYQQALGQGPQFIFQYYEEEERQRGNFPDRFSGHQFPNYSSELNVNALLLGDSALYLCASSPGFGEQFFGPGTRLTVL.

This clone has ten or more counts. The chain employs TRBV12-3 or TRBV12-4 and TRBJ2-1; 7 positions agree with TRBD1. The CDR3 runs 16 residues. Germline trimming cut 6 bases from V and 1 base from J; bases unmatched to any gene: 9. The CDR3 DNA reads as TGTGCCAGCAGCCCAACAGGGGCCCCGTCCTACAATGAGCAGTTCTTC. Protein product: CASSPTGAPSYNEQFF.